This T cell receptor (beta chain) was found in a study of cytomegalovirus exposure and HLA in healthy donors (dated by TCRdb to about 2017). Study-wide context: According to a later analysis, the roughly 130 validation repertoires were produced on the same platform as the roughly 720 repertoires of the first cohort. The study aimed to test whether signatures of past pathogen exposure could be identified by cataloging public T cell receptors. Besides the first cohort of hundreds of subjects, a separate validation cohort made up of 120 different subjects was used. To predict cytomegalovirus infection status, the study combined high-throughput TCR immunosequencing, statistical association of individual TCRs with disease status, and machine learning.

As to this clone: The antigen it recognizes is unknown. No base-level quality is on record; no much larger clone is a single base apart.

The donors were included in the validation cohort of 120 subjects, a group kept apart from the 666-subject first cohort. Broader findings and caveats from the paper: In vitro tests confirmed that a few of the cytomegalovirus-associated TCR beta chains recognize cytomegalovirus antigens. Most TCR sequences were observed very rarely across donors, whereas some public TCRs were present in many individuals. In both the original and validation cohorts, the classifier was reported to diagnose cytomegalovirus status with high specificity and sensitivity. All 120 or so repertoires were used to score co-occurrence in the validation cohort in a later analysis, because that analysis had no HLA typing for the cohort. The authors suggested that the approach could potentially be generalized to other disease states and immunological phenotypes. Subsequent analysis determined that TCRs grouped into clusters in the first cohort also showed a tendency toward co-occurrence across the 130 or so validation repertoires, and approximately 94% of cluster scores exceeded 0. In the study, about 150 TCR beta chains were listed as associated with cytomegalovirus.

V was cut back by 3 bases and J by 8 bases, leaving a gap of 16 bases between them. Counted from cysteine to phenylalanine, this CDR3 has 14 amino acids. The kept DNA is CDR3 alone, 42 bases in frame from the first base. CDR1 and CDR2 are drawn from the germline V gene: MDHEN, SYDVKM. Libraries were built with the immunoSEQ multiplex PCR assay. For the original study's pipeline: A statistical classification framework was developed to diagnose cytomegalovirus status using the catalog of TCR beta chain sequences. TCRdb stores this immuneACCESS table with in-frame sequences only. Part of the clones is absent; in the studies checked, under half of the shortfall reflects unresolved V genes, and no reason is known for the rest. From that table come the V and J calls and clone size; the DNA was used to work out D and trimming. Present in this sample are approximately 82,000 clones, 85% to 95% of which were seen just once. Jointly, the top ten make up around 0.69% of the sample.

The sequence derives from a woman in her late teens or twenties in good health and CMV-seronegative. Material for sequencing was PBMCs. In this chain, TRBV28 is recombined with TRBJ1-2; TRBD1 is perhaps the D gene, given 6 matching bases. The CDR3 reads CASSFLQGGTGYTF. In nucleotides, the sequence is TGTGCCAGCAGTTTCCTCCAAGGGGGAACGGGCTACACCTTC.